A selection of T cell receptor beta chains follows, all from one sample in a study of T cells in Graves' hyperthyroidism and ophthalmopathy. TCRdb re-analysed the multiplex PCR reads in MiXCR, keeping a single row per CDR3 protein. The table records approximately 510,000 distinct CDR3 sequences, 46% of them present only once. Sequencing used peripheral blood or thyroid tissue (not recorded which). These receptors were obtained from an adult woman with Graves' disease, either hyperthyroidism or ophthalmopathy (not recorded which). Each CDR3 is given with its conserved first and last residue. D genes are given only for firm matches. Some rows have no size entry. The others give once, few or many, or a class for an expanded clone.

. | . | TRBJ2-3 | TRBV20-1 | TGCAGTGCTAGACCCGCGGTAGGCGTAACAGATACGCAGTATTTT | CSARPAVGVTDTQYF
. | many | TRBJ2-5 | TRBV6-6 | TGTGCCAGCAGTTACTCGCTGGCAGGACAAGAGACCCAGTACTTC | CASSYSLAGQETQYF
. | . | TRBJ2-3 | TRBV10-2 | TGCGCCAGCAGTGAGTCACGACTAGTGCGGGCAGATACGCAGTATTTT | CASSESRLVRADTQYF
. | . | TRBJ2-7 | TRBV6-1 | TGTGCCAGCAGTGAGAGGGGGGACAGAAATCCGTACTTC | CASSERGDRNPYF
. | many | TRBJ1-5 | TRBV24-1 | TGTGCCACCAGCTCCTTCGTAGAGCCCCAGCATTTT | CATSSFVEPQHF
TRBD2 | . | TRBJ2-2 | TRBV4-1 | TGCGCCAGCAGCCAATTTACTAGCGGGAGATCGGACACCGGGGAGCTGTTTTTT | CASSQFTSGRSDTGELFF
TRBD2 | . | TRBJ2-7 | TRBV2 | TGTGCCAGCAGTGGACTAGCGGGAATAAGATACGAGCAGTACTTC | CASSGLAGIRYEQYF
TRBD1 | many | TRBJ1-5 | TRBV2 | TGTGCCAGCAGGGACAGGGGGTATAGCAATCAGCCCCAGCATTTT | CASRDRGYSNQPQHF
. | few | TRBJ1-1 | TRBV13 | TGTGCCAGCAGCAAACAGGGAGACACTGAAGCTTTCTTT | CASSKQGDTEAFF
. | . | TRBJ1-2 | TRBV20-1 | TGCAGTGCGCATAGGGGGAATGGCTACACCTTC | CSAHRGNGYTF
. | few | TRBJ1-1 | TRBV29-1 | TGCAGCGTCGGGAATACCTTAAGCGCAGCTTTCTTT | CSVGNTLSAAFF
. | . | TRBJ2-5 | TRBV7-9 | TGTGCCAGCAGCTTGGGGCCCGAGAACGGGGAGACCCAGTACTTC | CASSLGPENGETQYF
TRBD1 | . | TRBJ1-5 | TRBV29-1 | TGCAGCTTGGACAGGGGTCAGCCCCAGCATTTT | CSLDRGQPQHF
. | few | TRBJ1-1 | TRBV10-3 | TGTGCCATCAGTGGGGCGGCAGCGTCGCGTGAAGCTTTCTTT | CAISGAAASREAFF
. | . | TRBJ1-3 | TRBV29-1 | TGCAGCGTTTATTTTCGTGACTCTGGAAACACCATATATTTT | CSVYFRDSGNTIYF
. | . | TRBJ1-2 | TRBV7-9 | TGTGCCAGCAGTTTTAACATGGGGGACGGCTACACCTTC | CASSFNMGDGYTF
. | few | TRBJ1-3 | TRBV9 | TGTGCCAGCAGTTTGGGGGCGTTCTCTGGAAACACCATATATTTT | CASSLGAFSGNTIYF
. | few | TRBJ2-5 | TRBV6-1 | TGTGCCAGCAGTTTAGAGACCCGGTACTTC | CASSLETRYF
. | few | TRBJ1-1 | TRBV2 | TGTGCCAGTAGTAGACAGAGTTCGAACACTGAAGCTTTCTTT | CASSRQSSNTEAFF
. | many | TRBJ1-2 | TRBV20-1 | TGCAGTGCCTCACGGGGGGGCGACTATGGCTACACCTTC | CSASRGGDYGYTF
. | . | TRBJ1-1 | TRBV12-3/TRBV12-4 | TGTGCCAGCAGTTTGTGTCAACAAGGAGCTTTCTTT | CASSLCQQGAFF
. | . | TRBJ1-4 | TRBV20-1 | TGCAGTGCTATGGGCGGGGCCCTCGTACCTAATGAAAAACTGTTTTTT | CSAMGGALVPNEKLFF
. | . | TRBJ1-1 | TRBV7-8 | TGTGCCAGCAGCTTAATGGGGGGGGCTGACACTGAAGCTTTCTTT | CASSLMGGADTEAFF
TRBD1 | . | TRBJ1-2 | TRBV10-3 | TGTGCCATCAGGGGGACAGGGACAACGTGGGGCTACACCTTC | CAIRGTGTTWGYTF
TRBD1 | . | TRBJ1-2 | TRBV15 | TGTGCCACCAGCAGCCCTCCCCCCCGGACAGGGCAAGATGAGGATGGCTACACCTTC | CATSSPPPRTGQDEDGYTF
. | . | TRBJ2-7 | TRBV7-4 | TGTGCCAGCAGCCGGGATAGAGAGGGCTACGAGCAGTACTTC | CASSRDREGYEQYF
. | few | TRBJ2-2 | TRBV10-3 | TGTGCCATCAAGTCTAACAACACGCTACCCAGAGACACCGGGGAGCTGTTTTTT | CAIKSNNTLPRDTGELFF
TRBD2 | . | TRBJ2-7 | TRBV7-2 | TGTGCCAGCAGCTCCCCACGGGGACTAGCGGGAGGCGAGCAGTACTTC | CASSSPRGLAGGEQYF
. | few | TRBJ1-2 | TRBV29-1 | TGCAGCGTTAGGACAGCCTCTTACTATGGCTACACCTTC | CSVRTASYYGYTF
. | . | TRBJ2-5 | TRBV10-3 | TGTGCTATGAAGGCCGGCAGTCCTCGGGAAGAGACCCAGTACTTC | CAMKAGSPREETQYF
TRBD1 | . | TRBJ2-7 | TRBV7-2 | TGTGCCAGCAGGGACGACAGGGCCCACGAGCAGTACTTC | CASRDDRAHEQYF
. | few | TRBJ2-7 | TRBV20-1 | TGCAGTGCTCTCAGGGTTGGGGAGCAGTACTTC | CSALRVGEQYF
TRBD1 | . | TRBJ1-5 | TRBV10-2 | TGCGCCAGCGCTCGGTTGGACAGGGTTCAGCCCCAGCATTTT | CASARLDRVQPQHF
. | . | TRBJ2-2 | TRBV2 | TGTGCCAGCAGTGAATTGGGCGGGTCGAACACCGGGGAGCTGTTTTTT | CASSELGGSNTGELFF
TRBD1 | few | TRBJ1-6 | TRBV13 | TGTGCCAGCAGTTCCGGGACAGGGCGTAATTCACCCCTCCACTTT | CASSSGTGRNSPLHF
. | many | TRBJ1-5 | TRBV4-1 | TGCGCCAGCAGCCGCAGGGTAAGGCAGCCCCAGCATTTT | CASSRRVRQPQHF
. | . | TRBJ2-2 | TRBV13 | TGTGCCAGCAGCCAGGTGTCCGGGGAGCTGTTTTTT | CASSQVSGELFF
TRBD2 | few | TRBJ2-1 | TRBV7-2 | TGTGCCAGCAGCCTCCGGCTTTACGGGAGGGCCATCGATGAGCAGTTCTTC | CASSLRLYGRAIDEQFF
. | . | TRBJ2-5 | TRBV7-8 | TGTGCCAGCAGCGGGACGCAAGGGGGTCAGTACTTC | CASSGTQGGQYF
. | . | TRBJ2-7 | TRBV7-2 | TGTGCCAGCAGCTCCCCGGTTTACGAGCAGTACTTC | CASSSPVYEQYF
. | many | TRBJ1-4 | TRBV7-2 | TGTGCCAGCAGCTTAGCCTCGTCAGTGGGAGAAAAACTGTTTTTT | CASSLASSVGEKLFF
TRBD1 | few | TRBJ1-1 | TRBV7-2 | TGTGCCAGCATAGCCAGGGGGACGAACACTGAAGCTTTCTTT | CASIARGTNTEAFF
. | . | TRBJ2-7 | TRBV7-9 | TGTGCCAGCAGCTTGACCGAATCCTACGAGCAGTACTTC | CASSLTESYEQYF